This T cell receptor beta chain was recorded in a study of CD8 T cells in Susac syndrome. An amount of RNA that ranged from roughly 0.5 to 1 ug was reverse transcribed with random hexamers. TCRdb called the immunoSEQ multiplex PCR reads again in MiXCR, with one record for every CDR3 protein. The repertoire consists of 150,000 or so distinct CDR3 sequences, with approximately 95% occurring once and the leading ten covering 0.15% to 0.2%. V was clipped by 2 bases and J by 8 bases, with 13 bases between them. The germline CDR1 and CDR2 sequences are LNHNV and YYDKDF (reference sequence). This CDR3 spans 14 amino acids.

This chain links TRBV15 with TRBJ2-4; perhaps D is TRBD1 or TRBD2 (5 bases each). The specimen was CD4+ T cells from PBMCs. This receptor was taken from a human donor with Susac syndrome. The CDR3 spells CATSRSGTLDIQYF. In DNA, the CDR3 is TGTGCCACCAGCAGATCAGGGACGTTAGACATTCAGTACTTC.